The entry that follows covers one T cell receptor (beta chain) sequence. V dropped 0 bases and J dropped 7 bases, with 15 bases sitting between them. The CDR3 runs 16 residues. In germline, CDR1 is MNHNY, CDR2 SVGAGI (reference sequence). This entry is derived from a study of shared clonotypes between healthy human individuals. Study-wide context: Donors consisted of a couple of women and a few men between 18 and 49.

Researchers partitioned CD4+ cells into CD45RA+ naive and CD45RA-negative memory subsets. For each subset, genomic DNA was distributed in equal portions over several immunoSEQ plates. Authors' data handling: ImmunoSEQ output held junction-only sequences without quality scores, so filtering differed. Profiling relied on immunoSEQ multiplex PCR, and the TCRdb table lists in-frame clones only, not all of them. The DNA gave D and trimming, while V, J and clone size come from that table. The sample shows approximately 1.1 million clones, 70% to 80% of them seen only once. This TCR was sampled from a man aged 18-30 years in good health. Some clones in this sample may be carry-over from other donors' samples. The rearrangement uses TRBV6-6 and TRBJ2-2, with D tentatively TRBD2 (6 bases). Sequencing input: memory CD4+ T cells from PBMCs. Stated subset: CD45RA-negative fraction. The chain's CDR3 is CASSYSGTHNDGELFF. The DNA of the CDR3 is TGTGCCAGCAGTTACTCAGGGACTCACAATGACGGGGAGCTGTTTTTT.